A selection of T cell receptor beta chains follows, all from one sample in a study of blood T cell repertoires in COVID-19. Produced via immunoSEQ multiplex PCR; TCRdb's table is partial and in-frame only. This table has some 100,000 clones, roughly 80% appearing once. Sequencing was performed on peripheral blood. These receptors were collected from a man between 65 and 85 years old with active or convalescent COVID-19. Both conserved end residues are part of each CDR3. A D gene is named only where the DNA matches it firmly. The listing skips clone size in some rows; elsewhere it reads once, few, many or a size class.

size: .
V: TRBV29-1
D: TRBD1
length: 13
J: TRBJ1-1
CDR3: CSTSGTGYTEAFF
DNA: TGCAGCACCTCCGGGACAGGGTACACTGAAGCTTTCTTT

size: few
V: TRBV27
D: TRBD2
length: 16
J: TRBJ2-2
CDR3: CASSLLAGFGTGELFF
DNA: TGTGCCAGCAGTTTACTAGCGGGTTTCGGCACCGGGGAGCTGTTTTTT

size: few
V: TRBV7-2
D: TRBD2
length: 16
J: TRBJ2-3
CDR3: CASSSQREGRKDTQYF
DNA: TGTGCCAGCAGCTCCCAGCGGGAGGGCCGGAAAGATACGCAGTATTTT

size: .
V: TRBV7-2
D: .
length: 13
J: TRBJ1-2
CDR3: CASSSRLSGGYTF
DNA: TGTGCCAGCAGCTCCCGACTTAGCGGCGGCTACACCTTC

size: once
V: TRBV3-1/TRBV3-2
D: .
length: 16
J: TRBJ2-1
CDR3: CASSQDISGAYNEQFF
DNA: TGTGCCAGCAGCCAAGATATCAGCGGAGCCTACAATGAGCAGTTCTTC

size: .
V: TRBV27
D: TRBD2
length: 13
J: TRBJ2-7
CDR3: CASTQLAGGEQYF
DNA: TGTGCCAGCACGCAACTAGCGGGGGGCGAGCAGTACTTC

size: .
V: TRBV12-5
D: .
length: 17
J: TRBJ1-5
CDR3: CASGLATQGLHDQPQHF
DNA: TGTGCTAGTGGTTTGGCCACCCAGGGGTTGCACGATCAGCCCCAGCATTTT

size: .
V: TRBV15
D: TRBD1
length: 17
J: TRBJ2-2
CDR3: CATSRDLGTGASGELFF
DNA: TGTGCCACCAGCAGAGATCTGGGGACAGGCGCGAGCGGGGAGCTGTTTTTT

size: few
V: TRBV30
D: .
length: 14
J: TRBJ1-5
CDR3: CAWSRNRGNQPQHF
DNA: TGTGCCTGGAGCCGTAACAGGGGCAATCAGCCCCAGCATTTT

size: .
V: TRBV2
D: TRBD2
length: 16
J: TRBJ2-3
CDR3: CASSDGLAGTEDTQYF
DNA: TGTGCCAGCAGCGACGGACTAGCGGGAACGGAGGATACGCAGTATTTT

size: once
V: TRBV24-1
D: .
length: 12
J: TRBJ1-2
CDR3: CASSQGEYGYTF
DNA: TGTGCCAGCTCACAGGGAGAATATGGCTACACCTTC

size: .
V: TRBV3-1/TRBV3-2
D: .
length: 13
J: TRBJ2-2
CDR3: CASSLTGTGELFF
DNA: TGTGCCAGCAGCCTGACGGGCACCGGGGAGCTGTTTTTT

size: .
V: TRBV30
D: TRBD1
length: 15
J: TRBJ1-2
CDR3: CAWGLLGTGSGGYTF
DNA: TGTGCCTGGGGCCTTTTGGGGACAGGGTCAGGAGGCTACACCTTC

size: .
V: TRBV29-1
D: .
length: 12
J: TRBJ1-1
CDR3: CSVYSARRGAFF
DNA: TGCAGCGTTTACTCGGCCCGGCGAGGAGCTTTCTTT

size: .
V: TRBV19
D: .
length: 13
J: TRBJ2-3
CDR3: CASSIQITDTQYF
DNA: TGTGCCAGTAGTATACAGATTACAGATACGCAGTATTTT

size: .
V: TRBV15
D: .
length: 15
J: TRBJ2-5
CDR3: CATSRDRRERETQYF
DNA: TGTGCCACCAGCAGAGATAGGAGGGAGAGGGAGACCCAGTACTTC

size: few
V: TRBV30
D: .
length: 13
J: TRBJ2-7
CDR3: CAWSVEGPYEQYF
DNA: TGTGCCTGGAGTGTGGAGGGGCCGTACGAGCAGTACTTC

size: .
V: TRBV6-5
D: .
length: 13
J: TRBJ2-2
CDR3: CASSNRAPWELFF
DNA: TGTGCCAGCAGTAACCGAGCCCCCTGGGAGCTGTTTTTT

size: .
V: TRBV6-5
D: TRBD1
length: 14
J: TRBJ2-7
CDR3: CASRGSGQYREQYF
DNA: TGTGCCAGCAGGGGGTCGGGACAGTATCGCGAGCAGTACTTC

size: .
V: TRBV4-2
D: .
length: 15
J: TRBJ1-5
CDR3: CASSQEEYSNQPQHF
DNA: TGTGCCAGCAGCCAAGAAGAGTATAGCAATCAGCCCCAGCATTTT

size: few
V: TRBV7-8
D: .
length: 15
J: TRBJ2-2
CDR3: CASSLMGAGTGELFF
DNA: TGTGCCAGCAGCTTAATGGGGGCGGGTACCGGGGAGCTGTTTTTT

size: .
V: TRBV30
D: TRBD2
length: 16
J: TRBJ2-7
CDR3: CAWSAEGRGDSYEQYF
DNA: TGTGCCTGGAGTGCAGAGGGGCGGGGGGACTCCTACGAGCAGTACTTC

size: .
V: TRBV6-2/TRBV6-3
D: .
length: 13
J: TRBJ1-5
CDR3: CASSYSMRQPQHF
DNA: TGTGCCAGCAGTTACTCGATGAGACAGCCCCAGCATTTT

size: .
V: TRBV2
D: .
length: 15
J: TRBJ2-4
CDR3: CASSPQGIAKNIQYF
DNA: TGTGCCAGCAGTCCGCAGGGGATAGCCAAAAACATTCAGTACTTC

size: .
V: TRBV5-1
D: .
length: 14
J: TRBJ1-4
CDR3: CASNLGSSNEKLFF
DNA: TGCGCCAGCAATCTAGGCAGCTCTAATGAAAAACTGTTTTTT

size: .
V: TRBV3-1/TRBV3-2
D: TRBD2
length: 14
J: TRBJ2-7
CDR3: CASSRGLVTYEQYF
DNA: TGTGCCAGCAGCCGCGGACTAGTCACCTACGAGCAGTACTTC

size: .
V: TRBV12-3/TRBV12-4
D: TRBD1
length: 13
J: TRBJ1-1
CDR3: CASSFSTGGSAFF
DNA: TGTGCCAGCAGTTTTTCGACAGGGGGTTCGGCTTTCTTT

size: .
V: TRBV4-2
D: TRBD1
length: 15
J: TRBJ1-1
CDR3: CASSQVAGGFGEAFF
DNA: TGTGCCAGCAGCCAAGTGGCAGGGGGCTTCGGTGAAGCTTTCTTT

size: few
V: TRBV24-1
D: TRBD2
length: 14
J: TRBJ2-7
CDR3: CATGTGTSGSAQYF
DNA: TGTGCCACCGGTACCGGGACTAGCGGGAGTGCGCAGTACTTC

size: .
V: TRBV7-9
D: TRBD1
length: 15
J: TRBJ2-2
CDR3: CASSLAKQGTGELFF
DNA: TGTGCCAGCAGCTTAGCGAAACAGGGGACCGGGGAGCTGTTTTTT

size: once
V: TRBV6-2/TRBV6-3
D: .
length: 15
J: TRBJ1-6
CDR3: CASSYPGQINSPLHF
DNA: TGTGCCAGCAGTTACCCTGGACAGATTAATTCACCCCTCCACTTT

size: .
V: TRBV7-8
D: .
length: 15
J: TRBJ2-7
CDR3: CASSLAQGPGYEQYF
DNA: TGTGCCAGCAGCTTAGCGCAGGGGCCGGGCTACGAGCAGTACTTC

size: .
V: TRBV25-1
D: .
length: 17
J: TRBJ2-2
CDR3: CASSDAPYGETTGELFF
DNA: TGTGCCAGCAGTGACGCACCGTATGGGGAGACCACCGGGGAGCTGTTTTTT

size: .
V: TRBV5-1
D: TRBD1
length: 12
J: TRBJ2-7
CDR3: CASGRNQGDLTF
DNA: TGCGCCAGCGGACGAAATCAGGGGGACCTAACCTTC

size: .
V: TRBV5-4
D: TRBD2
length: 15
J: TRBJ2-1
CDR3: CASRVGGGSYNEQFF
DNA: TGTGCCAGCAGGGTGGGCGGGGGCTCCTACAATGAGCAGTTCTTC

size: .
V: TRBV4-1
D: .
length: 14
J: TRBJ2-5
CDR3: CASSPGLSQETQYF
DNA: TGCGCCAGCAGCCCAGGGCTTTCTCAAGAGACCCAGTACTTC

size: .
V: TRBV6-2/TRBV6-3
D: TRBD1
length: 16
J: TRBJ2-2
CDR3: CASSYGQGAYTGELFF
DNA: TGTGCCAGCAGTTATGGCCAGGGGGCCTACACCGGGGAGCTGTTTTTT

size: .
V: TRBV24-1
D: .
length: 16
J: TRBJ2-3
CDR3: CATSEPRGLQADTQYF
DNA: TGTGCCACCAGTGAACCGAGAGGGTTGCAGGCGGATACGCAGTATTTT

size: .
V: TRBV20-1
D: .
length: 13
J: TRBJ2-7
CDR3: CSASSGARYEQYF
DNA: TGCAGTGCTAGTTCAGGGGCGCGGTACGAGCAGTACTTC

size: .
V: TRBV6-6
D: TRBD1
length: 15
J: TRBJ2-7
CDR3: CASSSPDRVSGEQYF
DNA: TGTGCCAGCAGTTCTCCGGACAGGGTGTCAGGCGAGCAGTACTTC

size: .
V: TRBV5-4
D: TRBD1
length: 14
J: TRBJ1-1
CDR3: CASSRGQGGTEAFF
DNA: TGTGCCAGCAGCCGGGGACAGGGGGGGACTGAAGCTTTCTTT

size: .
V: TRBV18
D: TRBD1
length: 15
J: TRBJ2-7
CDR3: CASSQGRGISYEQYF
DNA: TGTGCCAGCTCACAGGGCAGGGGGATATCCTACGAGCAGTACTTC

size: few
V: TRBV7-2
D: .
length: 16
J: TRBJ2-2
CDR3: CASSFTGTSDTGELFF
DNA: TGTGCCAGCAGCTTCACAGGGACCTCGGACACCGGGGAGCTGTTTTTT

size: .
V: TRBV12-5
D: .
length: 14
J: TRBJ2-5
CDR3: CASAQGQGAETQYF
DNA: TGTGCTAGTGCCCAGGGGCAGGGCGCAGAGACCCAGTACTTC

size: few
V: TRBV4-1
D: TRBD2
length: 16
J: TRBJ2-1
CDR3: CASSQGTASGSNEQFF
DNA: TGCGCCAGCAGCCAAGGGACGGCTAGCGGGAGCAATGAGCAGTTCTTC

size: .
V: TRBV9
D: TRBD1
length: 19
J: TRBJ2-5
CDR3: CASSVGPGQGTSQQETQYF
DNA: TGTGCCAGCAGCGTCGGACCGGGACAGGGGACATCTCAACAAGAGACCCAGTACTTC

size: .
V: TRBV6-5
D: .
length: 15
J: TRBJ1-6
CDR3: CASSYSMAHNSPLHF
DNA: TGTGCCAGCAGTTACTCGATGGCCCATAATTCACCCCTCCACTTT

size: once
V: TRBV9
D: .
length: 18
J: TRBJ1-6
CDR3: CASSAPPSEAGYNSPLHF
DNA: TGTGCCAGCAGCGCCCCTCCCTCCGAGGCAGGGTATAATTCACCCCTCCACTTT

size: .
V: TRBV6-6
D: TRBD1
length: 16
J: TRBJ1-2
CDR3: CASSSITGQGVLGYTF
DNA: TGTGCCAGCAGTTCCATCACGGGACAGGGGGTACTAGGCTACACCTTC

size: once
V: TRBV5-1
D: TRBD1
length: 14
J: TRBJ1-1
CDR3: CASSLAGGGTEAFF
DNA: TGCGCCAGCAGCTTGGCAGGGGGTGGCACTGAAGCTTTCTTT

size: .
V: TRBV3-1/TRBV3-2
D: .
length: 14
J: TRBJ1-2
CDR3: CASSAGGAGYGYTF
DNA: TGTGCCAGCAGCGCCGGAGGGGCCGGCTATGGCTACACCTTC

size: .
V: TRBV30
D: TRBD1
length: 14
J: TRBJ1-1
CDR3: CAWSWTGRNTEAFF
DNA: TGTGCCTGGAGTTGGACAGGGAGGAACACTGAAGCTTTCTTT

size: .
V: TRBV29-1
D: TRBD1
length: 14
J: TRBJ1-4
CDR3: CSVLDRETNEKLFF
DNA: TGCAGCGTCCTCGACAGGGAAACTAATGAAAAACTGTTTTTT

size: .
V: TRBV30
D: .
length: 15
J: TRBJ2-7
CDR3: CAWSVFGTQDYEQYF
DNA: TGTGCCTGGAGTGTTTTCGGGACACAAGACTACGAGCAGTACTTC